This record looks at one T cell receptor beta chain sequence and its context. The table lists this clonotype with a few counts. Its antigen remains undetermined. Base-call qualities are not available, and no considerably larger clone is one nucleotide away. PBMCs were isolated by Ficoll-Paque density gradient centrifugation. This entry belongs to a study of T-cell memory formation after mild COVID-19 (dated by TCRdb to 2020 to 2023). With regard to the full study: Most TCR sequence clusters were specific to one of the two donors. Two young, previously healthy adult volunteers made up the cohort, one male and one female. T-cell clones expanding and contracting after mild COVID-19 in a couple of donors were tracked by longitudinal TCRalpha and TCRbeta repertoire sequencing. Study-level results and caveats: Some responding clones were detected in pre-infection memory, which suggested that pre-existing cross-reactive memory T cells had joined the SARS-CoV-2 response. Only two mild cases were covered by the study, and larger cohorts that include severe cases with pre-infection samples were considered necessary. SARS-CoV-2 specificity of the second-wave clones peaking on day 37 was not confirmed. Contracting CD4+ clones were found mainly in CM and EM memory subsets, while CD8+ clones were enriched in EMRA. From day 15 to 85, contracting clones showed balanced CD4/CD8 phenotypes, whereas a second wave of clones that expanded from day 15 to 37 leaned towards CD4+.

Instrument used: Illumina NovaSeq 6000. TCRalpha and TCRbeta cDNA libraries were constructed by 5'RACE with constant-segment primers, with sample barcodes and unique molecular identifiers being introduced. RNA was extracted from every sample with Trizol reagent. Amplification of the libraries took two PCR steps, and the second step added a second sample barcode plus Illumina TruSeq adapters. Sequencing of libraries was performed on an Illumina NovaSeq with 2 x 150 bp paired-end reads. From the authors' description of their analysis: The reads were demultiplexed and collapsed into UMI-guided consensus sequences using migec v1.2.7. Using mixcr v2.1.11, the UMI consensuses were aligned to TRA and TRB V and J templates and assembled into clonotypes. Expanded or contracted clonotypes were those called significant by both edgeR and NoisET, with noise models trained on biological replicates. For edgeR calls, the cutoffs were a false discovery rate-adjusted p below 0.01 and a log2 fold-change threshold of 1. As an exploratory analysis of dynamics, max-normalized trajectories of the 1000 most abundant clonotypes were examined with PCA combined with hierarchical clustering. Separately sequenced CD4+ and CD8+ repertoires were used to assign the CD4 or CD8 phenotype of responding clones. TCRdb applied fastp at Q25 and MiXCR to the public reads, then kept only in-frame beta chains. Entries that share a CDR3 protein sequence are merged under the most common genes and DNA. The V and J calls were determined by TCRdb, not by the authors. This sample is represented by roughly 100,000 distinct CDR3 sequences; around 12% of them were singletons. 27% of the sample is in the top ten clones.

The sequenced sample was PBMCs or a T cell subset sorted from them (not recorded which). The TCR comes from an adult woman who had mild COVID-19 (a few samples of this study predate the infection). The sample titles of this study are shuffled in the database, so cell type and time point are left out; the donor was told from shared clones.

The bases read TGTGCCAGCAGCTCAACAGACGGACCCCCTCAAGAGACCCAGTACTTC. This gives the protein CASSSTDGPPQETQYF. The chain is encoded by TRBV7-9 joined to TRBJ2-5, with no D gene named confidently. The germline ends are 17 bases apart after V is trimmed by 4 bases and J by 2 bases. Counted from cysteine to phenylalanine, this CDR3 has 16 amino acids. The DNA shown is the 48-base CDR3, in frame from base 1. CDR1 SEHNR and CDR2 FQNEAQ were looked up in the germline V gene (reference sequence). Reference TRBV7-9 and TRBJ2-5 genes cover what lies past the CDR3, so the full variable domain is DTGVSQNPRHKITKRGQNVTFRCDPISEHNRLYWYRQTLGQGPEFLTYFQNEAQLEKSRLLSDRFSAERPKGSFSTLEIQRTEQGDSAMYLCASSSTDGPPQETQYFGPGTRLLVL.